These 14 T cell receptor beta chains were sequenced from one sample in a study of beta chain features in type 1 diabetes. Expressed TCRB transcripts were sequenced after all isolated RNA was converted to cDNA. TCRdb's copy holds only in-frame clones and misses some; the assay was immunoSEQ multiplex PCR. The data hold around 430,000 clones, with 30% observed a single time. The material sequenced was naive CD4+ T cells from blood. These receptors were taken from a man aged 18 to 29 in good health.

This clone was counted between two and nine times. The chain couples TRBV4-1 to TRBJ2-1, with D possibly being TRBD2 (7 bases). Germline CDR1 MGHRA, CDR2 YSYEKL. This CDR3 comprises 17 residues. Trimming took 0 bases from V and 1 from J, leaving 13 bases between them. Here the CDR3 reads CASSQDLAGASYNEQFF. Written as DNA, the CDR3 is TGCGCCAGCAGCCAAGATCTTGCGGGGGCGTCCTACAATGAGCAGTTCTTC.

The CDR3 sequence: CASRDSHYEQYF. CDR3 DNA sequence: TGTGCCAGTCGGGACAGCCACTACGAGCAGTACTTC. The chain couples TRBV6-5 to TRBJ2-7, with 7 bases lining up with TRBD1. The germline V gene has CDR1 MNHEY and CDR2 SVGAGI. The CDR3 is 12 amino acids. The V and J ends lost 9 bases and 3 bases, in that order; junction bases with no gene match: 5.

This clone was observed a few times. J is TRBJ2-3 and V is TRBV9; D is perhaps TRBD1 or TRBD2 (6 bases each). The CDR3 spans 16 residues. V lost 3 bases, J lost 0 bases, and 14 bases lay in between. Germline V gene lookup returns CDR1 SGDLS and CDR2 YYNGEE. CDR3 sequence reads: CASSDRRRGSTDTQYF. DNA of the CDR3: TGTGCCAGCAGCGATAGAAGGAGGGGGAGCACAGATACGCAGTATTTT. Using reference TRBV9 and TRBJ2-3 for the parts outside the CDR3, the full variable domain is DSGVTQTPKHLITATGQRVTLRCSPRSGDLSVYWYQQSLDQGLQFLIQYYNGEERAKGNILERFSAQQFPDLHSELNLSSLELGDSALYFCASSDRRRGSTDTQYFGPGTRLTVL.

This clone was seen more than once but under ten times. The chain is built from TRBV28 and TRBJ2-5, with unresolved D. The CDR3 is 13 amino acids. V lost 3 bases, J lost 5 bases, and 10 bases lay in between. Germline V gives CDR1 MDHEN, CDR2 SYDVKM. CDR3: CASSFGRSETQYF. Here the CDR3 DNA reads TGTGCCAGCAGTTTCGGACGGTCCGAGACCCAGTACTTC.

This clone was observed a few times. The rearrangement links TRBV19 to TRBJ2-3, with TRBD2 identical over 9 bases. The CDR3 sequence is 16 residues long. The junction had 7 bases not matched to a gene; V was cut back by 5 bases and J by 1 base. The germline CDR1 and CDR2 sequences are LNHDA and SQIVND (reference sequence). The CDR3 loop is CASSSQQREGTDTQYF. The CDR3 bases are TGTGCCAGTAGTTCGCAGCAGCGGGAGGGCACAGATACGCAGTATTTT.

The rearrangement uses TRBV9 and TRBJ2-1, with D unresolved. Germline CDR1 and CDR2: SGDLS and YYNGEE. With 0 bases removed from V and 8 bases from J, the gap between germline ends came to 6 bases. The CDR3 totals 12 residues. The CDR3, as DNA: TGTGCCAGCAGCGTAGCCGGGTATGAGCAGTTCTTC. Encoded protein: CASSVAGYEQFF.

The rearrangement uses TRBV2 and TRBJ2-6, with D unclear. This CDR3 is 13 amino acids long. Germline CDR1 SNHLY, CDR2 FYNNEI. V gave up 3 bases and J gave up 5 bases, with 5 bases separating them. The CDR3 spells CASSEGWANVLTF. CDR3 nucleotide sequence: TGTGCCAGCAGTGAGGGGTGGGCCAACGTCCTGACTTTC. The full variable domain, in which reference TRBV2 and TRBJ2-6 provide the parts outside the CDR3, is EPEVTQTPSHQVTQMGQEVILRCVPISNHLYFYWYRQILGQKVEFLVSFYNNEISEKSEIFDDQFSVERPDGSNFTLKIRSTKLEDSAMYFCASSEGWANVLTFGAGSRLTVL.

CDR3 in DNA: TGTGCCAGCAGCTTCCAACCAGGGGCAACTAATGAAAAACTGTTTTTT. Its protein product is CASSFQPGATNEKLFF. The genes are TRBV7-2 and TRBJ1-4, with D tentatively TRBD1 (6 bases). The CDR3 spans 16 residues. V dropped 3 bases and J dropped 0 bases, with 11 bases sitting between them. The germline V gene encodes CDR1 SGHTA and CDR2 FQGNSA.

This clone was counted only a few times. The rearrangement uses TRBV9 and TRBJ2-3; 11 nucleotides line up with TRBD2. The CDR3 runs 17 residues. CDR1 and CDR2 (germline): SGDLS, YYNGEE. Trimming took 3 bases from V and 6 from J; bases not matched to a gene: 12. The CDR3 sequence: CASSAYPTSGSGDTQYF. The CDR3 DNA follows: TGTGCCAGCAGCGCCTACCCCACTAGCGGGAGCGGCGATACGCAGTATTTT.

This clone has just one count. The chain employs TRBV6-6 and TRBJ2-5, with D unresolved. Germline V gene sequence: CDR1 MNHNY, CDR2 SVGAGI (reference sequence). The germline V and J ends were trimmed by 0 bases and 4 bases, with 12 bases remaining between them. This CDR3 comprises 15 residues. The CDR3 spells CASSYSRNEVETQYF. In DNA form, the CDR3 reads TGTGCCAGCAGTTACTCGAGGAACGAAGTAGAGACCCAGTACTTC.

The chain couples TRBV7-6 to TRBJ2-3; possibly TRBD1 or TRBD2 for D (6 bases each). Looked up from germline, CDR1 is SGHVS and CDR2 is FNYEAQ. This CDR3 is 17 amino acids long. Trimming took off 2 bases at V and 7 bases at J, with 22 bases between the two ends. CDR3 sequence: CASSLLTGGVPTNTQYF. DNA for the CDR3: TGTGCCAGCAGCTTATTGACCGGGGGCGTCCCCACGAATACGCAGTATTTT.

This clone has a handful of counts. The J gene is TRBJ2-7, the V gene TRBV18; D gene uncertain. This CDR3 contains 13 residues. Germline V gene sequence: CDR1 KGHSH, CDR2 LQKENI. V was clipped by 3 bases and J by 2 bases, with 8 bases between them. The CDR3 here is CASSPSTPYEQYF. As DNA, the CDR3 is TGTGCCAGCTCACCCTCGACCCCCTACGAGCAGTACTTC. Combining the CDR3 with reference TRBV18 and TRBJ2-7 gives the whole variable domain NAGVMQNPRHLVRRRGQEARLRCSPMKGHSHVYWYRQLPEEGLKFMVYLQKENIIDESGMPKERFSAEFPKEGPSILRIQQVVRGDSAAYFCASSPSTPYEQYFGPGTRLTVT.

This clone has a handful of counts. The gene calls are TRBV28 and TRBJ2-6; D remains unclear. The germline V gene encodes CDR1 MDHEN and CDR2 SYDVKM. With 6 bases removed from V and 1 base from J, the gap between germline ends came to 1 base. The CDR3 runs 12 residues. CDR3 amino acids: CASRSGANVLTF. The CDR3 region has the DNA TGTGCCAGCAGATCTGGGGCCAACGTCCTGACTTTC.

Only a few counts were recorded for this clone. The rearrangement uses TRBV30 and TRBJ2-7; D possibly corresponds to TRBD1 (5 bases). The germline V and J ends were trimmed by 2 bases and 2 bases, with 16 bases remaining between them. This CDR3 has 15 amino acids. Germline values: CDR1 GTSNPN, CDR2 SVGIG (reference sequence). The CDR3 DNA follows: TGTGCCTGGAGTCCCCACCTCAGACAGACCTACGAGCAGTACTTC. This encodes CAWSPHLRQTYEQYF.